A selection of T cell receptor beta chains follows, all from one sample in a study of T cells in Graves' hyperthyroidism and ophthalmopathy. TCRdb reprocessed the multiplex PCR reads with MiXCR, giving one entry per CDR3 protein. This sample carries around 490,000 distinct CDR3 sequences, just under 20% of them seen once, and the ten largest clones take about half. What was sequenced was blood. The receptor source for this set is a man between 35 and 55 years old with Graves' ophthalmopathy. The CDR3 runs from the conserved cysteine through the conserved F or W. The D gene is left open where the match is weak. A clone size is listed for some rows: how often the clone was seen (once, few, many), or a class if it is expanded.

v_gene	j_gene	d_gene	len	abundance	CDR3aa	CDR3nt
TRBV15	TRBJ2-5	.	12	few	CATSRDVETQYF	TGTGCCACCAGCAGAGATGTGGAGACCCAGTACTTC
TRBV5-1	TRBJ2-5	.	13	.	CASSHAGQETQYF	TGCGCCAGCAGCCACGCAGGCCAAGAGACCCAGTACTTC
TRBV2	TRBJ2-2	.	15	.	CASSNRRTNTGELFF	TGTGCCAGCAGCAATCGGAGGACGAACACCGGGGAGCTGTTTTTT
TRBV18	TRBJ1-2	TRBD1	15	few	CASSPDRGGSYGYTF	TGTGCCAGCTCACCGGACAGGGGCGGATCCTATGGCTACACCTTC
TRBV5-4	TRBJ2-7	TRBD2	13	.	CASKIAGTYEQYF	TGTGCCAGCAAGATAGCGGGAACCTACGAGCAGTACTTC
TRBV6-2/TRBV6-3	TRBJ2-1	.	16	.	CASSYGRGGGRNEQFF	TGTGCCAGCAGTTACGGTCGGGGTGGGGGTCGGAATGAGCAGTTCTTC
TRBV19	TRBJ1-1	TRBD1	14	few	CASKETGGRTEAFF	TGTGCCAGTAAAGAGACAGGGGGAAGAACTGAAGCTTTCTTT
TRBV6-2/TRBV6-3	TRBJ1-1	.	13	few	CASTGTTNTEAFF	TGTGCCAGCACTGGGACAACGAACACTGAAGCTTTCTTT
TRBV19	TRBJ2-3	.	14	many	CASTARGSTDTQYF	TGTGCCAGTACGGCGAGAGGAAGCACAGATACGCAGTATTTT
TRBV6-2/TRBV6-3	TRBJ2-5	TRBD2	15	.	CASTRAGMGRETQYF	TGTGCCAGCACCCGAGCGGGAATGGGCCGAGAGACCCAGTACTTC
TRBV27	TRBJ2-2	TRBD2	14	few	CASRLAGANGELFF	TGTGCCAGCAGACTAGCGGGAGCTAACGGGGAGCTGTTTTTT
TRBV5-1	TRBJ1-1	.	13	few	CASSFLEGTEAFF	TGCGCCAGCAGCTTTCTTGAGGGCACTGAAGCTTTCTTT
TRBV20-1	TRBJ1-2	TRBD1	16	few	CSLLPPRGGGDYGYTF	TGCAGTCTCCTTCCGCCGCGAGGAGGGGGCGACTATGGCTACACCTTC
TRBV7-2	TRBJ2-3	TRBD2	16	.	CASSLRPSGSLDTQYF	TGTGCCAGCAGCTTGCGTCCTAGCGGGAGTTTAGATACGCAGTATTTT
TRBV28	TRBJ1-2	.	11	many	CASQLNYGYTF	TGTGCCAGTCAGCTGAACTATGGCTACACCTTC